The rows below give T cell receptor beta chains drawn from one sample of a study of human T cells and chemical hapten exposure. TCRdb re-called the RACE reads through MiXCR, storing one row per CDR3 protein. The sample carries about 380,000 distinct CDR3 sequences, about 4.8% recorded once. The sample in question was whole blood, obtained in connection with sensitization to the hapten diphenylcyclopropenone (DPC). The receptors were gathered from a woman aged 50 to 65 with alopecia areata. Some clones in this sample may be carry-over from other donors' samples. Both conserved end residues are part of each CDR3. A D gene is named only where the DNA matches it firmly. Rows may omit the clone size; those that give it use once, few, many or a size class.

TRBJ2-7 | many | - | TRBV6-6 | TGTGCCAGCCGGGGTGGGGGATCCGAGCAGTACTTC | CASRGGGSEQYF
TRBJ2-3 | few | TRBD1 | TRBV19 | TGTGCCAGTAGTATATGGCAGGGGGACACAGATACGCAGTATTTT | CASSIWQGDTDTQYF
TRBJ2-2 | - | TRBD2 | TRBV12-3/TRBV12-4 | TGTGCCAGCAGTCCTCCGACCGGGGGGGCCGGCGCCGGGGAGCTGTTTTTT | CASSPPTGGAGAGELFF
TRBJ1-1 | few | TRBD1 | TRBV4-1 | TGCGCCAGCTCGACTACAGGGGGTGGCACTGAAGCTTTCTTT | CASSTTGGGTEAFF
TRBJ2-3 | many | - | TRBV7-2 | TGTGCCAGCAGCTTAGCCGGCGGAGCCACAGATACGCAGTATTTT | CASSLAGGATDTQYF
TRBJ1-1 | few | - | TRBV5-1 | TGCGCCAGCAGCTTGGATTCCAGGGGCACTGAAGCTTTCTTT | CASSLDSRGTEAFF
TRBJ2-3 | few | - | TRBV7-6 | TGTGCCAGCAGCTTAGGAGGGGGGGGCCCCCCGATTCTACCACAGTATTTT | CASSLGGGGPPILPQYF
TRBJ1-1 | many | TRBD1 | TRBV5-8 | TGTGCCAGCAGTGCCTTACAGGGGGAACTTACTGAAGCTTTCTTT | CASSALQGELTEAFF
TRBJ1-2 | many | - | TRBV7-9 | TGTGCCAGCAGCTTAGATGTGTTCTATGGCTACACCTTC | CASSLDVFYGYTF
TRBJ1-1 | many | - | TRBV3-1 | TGTGCCAGCAGCCAAGACGACAGGACAATGAACACTGAAGCTTTCTTT | CASSQDDRTMNTEAFF
TRBJ2-7 | many | TRBD1 | TRBV28 | TGTGCCAGCAGTTTGGGACAGGACTCCTACGAGCAGTACTTC | CASSLGQDSYEQYF
TRBJ1-5 | few | - | TRBV20-1 | TGCAGTGCTAGACGATCGGGCCCGGATCAGCCCCAGCATTTT | CSARRSGPDQPQHF
TRBJ2-7 | many | TRBD1 | TRBV27 | TGTGCCAGCAGTTTACGTGACAGGGCCGAGCAGTACTTC | CASSLRDRAEQYF
TRBJ2-3 | many | - | TRBV29-1 | TGCAGCGTTGGAGGCAGATACACAGATACGCAGTATTTT | CSVGGRYTDTQYF
TRBJ2-3 | many | TRBD1 | TRBV29-1 | TGCAGCGTGGGCCAGGGGGCCGCGTCGAATACGCAGTATTTT | CSVGQGAASNTQYF
TRBJ2-1 | many | - | TRBV4-2 | TGTGCCAGCAGCCAACCTCAGTCCCCGACCACATCCTACAATGAGCAGTTCTTC | CASSQPQSPTTSYNEQFF
TRBJ2-5 | many | - | TRBV29-1 | TGCAGCGTTGAGGGGGGACAGAAAGAGACCCAGTACTTC | CSVEGGQKETQYF
TRBJ2-7 | few | TRBD2 | TRBV9 | TGTGCCAGCAGCGTAGGGGTTAGCGGGAGCAACGAGCAGTACTTC | CASSVGVSGSNEQYF
TRBJ1-2 | many | - | TRBV6-1 | TGTGCCAGCAGGCCCGAGGGACGGATAACTAACTATGGCTACACCTTC | CASRPEGRITNYGYTF
TRBJ1-5 | many | - | TRBV7-2 | TGTGCCAGCAGCTTAACAGGGATGAATCAGCCCCAGCATTTT | CASSLTGMNQPQHF
TRBJ1-4 | few | - | TRBV5-1 | TGCGCCAGCAGCTTGGCCCTGGGTGAAAGGGAAAAACTGTTTTTT | CASSLALGEREKLFF
TRBJ2-2 | many | - | TRBV9 | TGTGCCAGCAGCGTAGCCCGCGCAGTGAACACCGGGGAGCTGTTTTTT | CASSVARAVNTGELFF
TRBJ1-5 | - | TRBD1 | TRBV4-1 | TGCGCCAGCAGCCAGGGACAGGCCCATACCAATCAGCCCCAGCATTTT | CASSQGQAHTNQPQHF
TRBJ1-1 | many | - | TRBV28 | TGTGCCAGCAGCTCCCGGTTGACTGAAGCTTTCTTT | CASSSRLTEAFF
TRBJ2-2 | many | - | TRBV10-2 | TGCGCCAGCACGGGTAGGATTAACACCGGGGAGCTGTTTTTT | CASTGRINTGELFF
TRBJ1-4 | many | - | TRBV7-3 | TGTGCCAGCAGCCCCCCTGGGACCCAGGCGACGCTTAATGAAAAACTGTTTTTT | CASSPPGTQATLNEKLFF
TRBJ1-5 | many | - | TRBV27 | TGTGCCAGCAGACAGGGATGGGGGCAGCCCCAGCATTTT | CASRQGWGQPQHF
TRBJ2-1 | many | TRBD1 | TRBV12-3/TRBV12-4 | TGTGCCAGCAGTTTTGACAGGGGACGGTCAGGTGAGCAGTTCTTC | CASSFDRGRSGEQFF
TRBJ2-1 | many | TRBD1 | TRBV7-2 | TGTGCCAGCACAGGGGGTCCTGGGACCTACAATGAGCAGTTCTTC | CASTGGPGTYNEQFF
TRBJ1-1 | many | - | TRBV3-1 | TGTGCCAGCAGCCAGGACAGTGGGATGGACACTGAAGCTTTCTTT | CASSQDSGMDTEAFF
TRBJ2-7 | many | - | TRBV6-1 | TGTGCCAGCAGTGAAGGACCAGGGGTGGCCTACGAGCAGTACTTC | CASSEGPGVAYEQYF